This TCR beta chain was profiled in a study of blood T cell repertoires in COVID-19. Study summary: Some COVID-19 samples were acute and others convalescent; all came from the United States, Italy and Spain. PBMCs, B-cell-depleted T cells, or T cells provided the cDNA or gDNA that made up the material.

V lost 11 bases and J 3 bases, leaving 16 bases between the germline ends. This CDR3 comprises 13 residues. This clone was counted once. The data were produced by immunoSEQ multiplex PCR, yet TCRdb's version contains in-frame clones alone and is incomplete. The sample lists 100,000 to 150,000 clones, around 82% occurring once. The sample comprised peripheral blood. The J gene is TRBJ1-1, the V gene TRBV12-3 or TRBV12-4, with unresolved D. The TCR was taken from a man aged 25 to 40 with COVID-19, enrolled during active disease. CDR3: CAVNGDAYTEAFF. For the CDR3, the DNA is TGTGCCGTAAACGGAGACGCCTACACTGAAGCTTTCTTT.